This T cell receptor beta chain was retrieved from a study of vaccination effects on CD4 cells after COVID-19 (dated 2022 in TCRdb). Notes on the research overall: Two doses of either the BNT162b2 or the mRNA-1273 mRNA SARS-CoV-2 vaccine were administered to participants. SARS-CoV-2 spike-specific CD4+ TCR repertoires were compared before and after mRNA vaccination in COVID-19 convalescent patients and in infection-naive vaccine recipients. A total of over nine COVID-19 convalescent patients and several SARS-CoV-2-naive healthy vaccine recipients were included in the full study. Cultures from other donors in the study were sequenced with the Oncomine TCR Beta short-read assay on an Illumina iSeq 100.

From a lookup of the germline V gene, CDR1 and CDR2 are KGHDR and SFDVKD. Reading from cysteine to phenylalanine, the CDR3 counts 14 amino acids. The kept DNA is CDR3 alone, 42 bases in frame from the first base. Trimming takes 4 bases from V and 5 bases from J, and the germline ends sit 11 bases apart. Libraries were prepared through the immunoSEQ multiplex PCR assay. DNA from the CD4+ T cells that had been cultured and isolated underwent TCR beta CDR3 sequencing. Turning to the authors' computational methods: The analysis removed non-productive TCR sequences, trimmed reads to the CDR3 region, and retained only CDR3s that were 7 or more amino acids long. Antigen-specific clonotypes were identified using the MANAFEST web app by comparison of expansion in peptide wells against reference cultures. For clones to be considered positive, expansion at FDR<0.05 versus reference and all other wells, an odds ratio above 5, and a frequency above 0.1% in two replicate wells were required. A clonotype was called cross-reactive if it was significantly expanded both in SARS-CoV-2 spike wells and in at least one common cold coronavirus spike condition. Levenshtein distance calculated with the stringdist R package was used to assess CDR3 similarity, and unrooted trees were constructed with ape in R 3.6.1. Imported from immuneACCESS, the table was reduced by TCRdb to in-frame sequences with V and J called. These copies leave out some clones; in studies compared against another copy, an unresolved V gene accounts for under half, and the cause of the remainder is not known. V and J calls and clone size follow that table, whereas D and trimming were derived from the DNA. Counted in this sample were tens of thousands of clones; approximately 70% of them appeared once. The ten largest make up approximately 12% of the sample.

To identify antigen-specific CD4+ T cell clonotypes by their expansion, the ViraFEST assay first stimulated PBMC with viral peptide pools and then applied TCR sequencing. After more than 9 days of culture, CD4+ T cells were isolated with the EasySep CD4+ T cell isolation kit. The absence of prior SARS-CoV-2 infection in healthy vaccine recipients was confirmed by negative nucleocapsid antibodies before and after vaccination. Around 2.1 million PBMC per well were cultured with about 9.6 ug/ml peptides in IMDM containing roughly 5% human AB serum, approximately 9.1 IU/ml IL-2 and gentamicin. On days 3 and 7, half of the culture medium was replaced with fresh IL-2-containing medium. Unless noted otherwise, every peptide stimulation condition was grown in triplicate wells. Using Ficoll-Paque Plus gradient centrifugation, PBMC were separated from whole blood and then either used fresh or cryopreserved at -140C. The spike proteins of SARS-CoV-2 and of the common cold coronaviruses HCoV-NL63, HCoV-OC43 and HCoV-229E were spanned by overlapping peptide pools. The QIAamp micro DNA kit was used to extract genomic DNA from the cultured CD4+ T cells.

With respect to this clone: Its antigen remains undetermined. No per-base quality is available; no much larger clone lies one base away.

General study outcomes and caveats: The study was limited by a small number of convalescent patients and lacked early post-infection timepoints. In healthy vaccine recipients, vaccine-induced clones were almost all SARS-CoV-2 mono-reactive, with only 1 of 255 cross-reactive with common cold coronaviruses. Both infection-induced and vaccine-induced clones contracted markedly at late post-vaccination timepoints, which is consistent with waning T cell responses.

This receptor was identified in a human donor who received a COVID-19 vaccine. The sample here was CD4+ T cells from PBMCs cultured with HCoV-OC43 spike peptides, taken before COVID-19 vaccination. What the cell subset or site label conveys for this sample: HCoV-OC43 spike overlapping peptide pool stimulation. The V and J genes are TRBV24-1 and TRBJ2-1; the D gene is possibly TRBD1, with 5 bases matching. At the DNA level, the sequence is TGTGCCACCAGTGACCTCAGGGCCCACAATGAGCAGTTCTTC. Its translation is CATSDLRAHNEQFF.